This TCR beta chain was profiled in a study of T cell repertoires in cytomegalovirus infection. TCRdb re-called the reads with MiXCR, one entry per CDR3 protein. The sample lists some 270,000 distinct CDR3 sequences, 22% seen once, with approximately 19% in the top ten. Germline V lookup: CDR1 LNHDA, CDR2 SQIVND (reference sequence). V lost 5 bases to trimming and J lost 5 bases, with 15 bases between them. This CDR3 is 14 amino acids long. As concerns this clonotype: What it recognizes is unknown.

This specimen was cultured PBMCs, taken from culture after CMV antigen stimulation. The clonotype comes from a human donor in good health (CMV status not recorded). Some clones in this sample may be carry-over from other donors' samples. The chain joins TRBV19 to TRBJ2-5; D remains unclear. The CDR3 DNA sequence: TGTGCCAGTAGTTCCGGGCCAACAACGGAGACCCAGTACTTC. It specifies CASSSGPTTETQYF.